The present TCR beta chain was sequenced within a study of blood T cell repertoires in COVID-19. Generated by immunoSEQ multiplex PCR, the TCRdb table keeps only in-frame clones and is missing some. The sample consists of roughly 150,000 clones, around four fifths of them appearing once. The Seattle patients, enrolled during active infection, were followed longitudinally. V gave up 6 bases and J gave up 10 bases; unmatched junction bases: 7. This CDR3 is 14 amino acids long. Germline loops: CDR1 LGHDT, CDR2 YNNKEL (reference sequence). V and J are TRBV3-1 (or the pseudogene TRBV3-2) and TRBJ1-6; 9 bases map to TRBD1. The sequenced sample consisted of peripheral blood. The clonotype was recovered from a woman at least 80 years old with COVID-19, enrolled during active disease. The CDR3 DNA sequence: TGTGCCAGCAGGCCACAGGGGGCCAACTCACCCCTCCACTTT. This translates into CASRPQGANSPLHF.